This T cell receptor beta chain was captured by sequencing in a study of CD8+ T cells in alopecia areata. Described treatment: oral pan-JAK inhibitor, 5-10 mg twice daily. The V gene end was trimmed by 3 bases and the J gene end by 4 bases; junction bases not matched to a gene: 4. CDR1 SGHRS and CDR2 YFSETQ come from the germline V gene. The CDR3 contains 14 residues. Isolated RNA was reverse transcribed into cDNA used as the sequencing template. Profiling relied on immunoSEQ multiplex PCR, and the TCRdb table lists in-frame clones only, not all of them. Here the sample spans about 150,000 clones, nearly 55% being singletons.

The V gene is TRBV5-1, the J gene TRBJ1-1; 9 positions match TRBD1. This sequence was found in a human donor with alopecia areata. Here the sequenced sample was CD8+ T cells sorted from blood, taken at week 4, from a patient treated with tofacitinib. The CDR3 spells CASSYWDRVTEAFF. The CDR3 DNA sequence: TGCGCCAGCAGCTACTGGGACAGGGTCACTGAAGCTTTCTTT.